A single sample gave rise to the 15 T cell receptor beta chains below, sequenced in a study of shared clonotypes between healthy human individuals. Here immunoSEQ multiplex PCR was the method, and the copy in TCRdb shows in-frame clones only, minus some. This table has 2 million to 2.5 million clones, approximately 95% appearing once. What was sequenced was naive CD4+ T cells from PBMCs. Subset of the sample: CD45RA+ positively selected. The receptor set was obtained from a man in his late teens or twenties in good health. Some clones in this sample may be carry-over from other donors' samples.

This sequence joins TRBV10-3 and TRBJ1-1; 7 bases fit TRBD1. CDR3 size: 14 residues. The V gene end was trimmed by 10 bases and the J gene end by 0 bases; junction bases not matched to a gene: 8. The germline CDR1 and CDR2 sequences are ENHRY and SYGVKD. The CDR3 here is CATDRAGMNTEAFF. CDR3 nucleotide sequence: TGTGCCACTGACAGGGCCGGCATGAACACTGAAGCTTTCTTT.

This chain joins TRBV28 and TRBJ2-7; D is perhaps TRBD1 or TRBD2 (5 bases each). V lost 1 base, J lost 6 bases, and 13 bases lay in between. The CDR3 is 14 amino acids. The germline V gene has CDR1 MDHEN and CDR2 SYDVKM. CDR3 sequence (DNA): TGTGCCAGCAGTTTATTGGGCAGGGCGGGCGAGCAGTACTTC. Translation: CASSLLGRAGEQYF.

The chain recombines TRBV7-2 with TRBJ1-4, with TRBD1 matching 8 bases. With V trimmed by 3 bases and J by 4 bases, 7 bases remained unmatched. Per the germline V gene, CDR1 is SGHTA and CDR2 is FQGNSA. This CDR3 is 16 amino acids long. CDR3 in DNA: TGTGCCAGCAGCTTTCCAACAGGGGGGTATAATGAAAAACTGTTTTTT. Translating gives CASSFPTGGYNEKLFF.

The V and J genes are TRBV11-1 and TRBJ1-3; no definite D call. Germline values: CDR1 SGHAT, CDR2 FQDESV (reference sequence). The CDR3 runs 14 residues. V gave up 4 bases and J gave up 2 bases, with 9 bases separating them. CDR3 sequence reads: CASSSRAAGNTIYF. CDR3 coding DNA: TGTGCCAGCAGCTCGAGGGCAGCTGGAAACACCATATATTTT.

The CDR3 is CASSPGVGDEQYF. The CDR3 bases are TGTGCCAGCAGCCCGGGGGTGGGGGACGAGCAGTACTTC. The gene calls are TRBV11-2 and TRBJ2-7; weak D call: TRBD2 (6 bases). The CDR3 runs to 13 residues. Trimming left V 5 bases short and J 5 bases short, with 13 bases between. Germline V gives CDR1 SGHAT, CDR2 FQNNGV.

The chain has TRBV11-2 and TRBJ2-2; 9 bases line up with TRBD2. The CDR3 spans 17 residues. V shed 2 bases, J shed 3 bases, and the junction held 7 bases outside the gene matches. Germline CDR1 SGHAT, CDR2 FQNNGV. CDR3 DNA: TGTGCCAGCAGCTTAACTGGACTAGCGTTTTACACCGGGGAGCTGTTTTTT. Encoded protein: CASSLTGLAFYTGELFF.

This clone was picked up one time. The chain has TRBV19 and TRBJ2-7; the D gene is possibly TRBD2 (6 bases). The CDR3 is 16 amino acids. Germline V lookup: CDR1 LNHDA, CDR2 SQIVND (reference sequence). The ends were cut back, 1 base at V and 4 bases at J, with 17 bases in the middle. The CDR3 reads CASSIGARRGIYEQYF. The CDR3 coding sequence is TGTGCCAGTAGTATAGGGGCACGGCGGGGAATATACGAGCAGTACTTC.

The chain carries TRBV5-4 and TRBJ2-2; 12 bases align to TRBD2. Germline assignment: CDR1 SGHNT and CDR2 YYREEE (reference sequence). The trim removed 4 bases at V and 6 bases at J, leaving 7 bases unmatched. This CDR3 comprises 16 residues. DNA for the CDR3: TGTGCCAGCAGCCCCCCGACTAGCGGGGGAGCCGGGGAGCTGTTTTTT. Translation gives CASSPPTSGGAGELFF.

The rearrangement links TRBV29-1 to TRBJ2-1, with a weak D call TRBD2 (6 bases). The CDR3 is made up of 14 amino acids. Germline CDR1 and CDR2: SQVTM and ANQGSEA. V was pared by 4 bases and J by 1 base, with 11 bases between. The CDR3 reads CSVGGTDSYNEQFF. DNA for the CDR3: TGCAGCGTTGGGGGGACTGATTCCTACAATGAGCAGTTCTTC.

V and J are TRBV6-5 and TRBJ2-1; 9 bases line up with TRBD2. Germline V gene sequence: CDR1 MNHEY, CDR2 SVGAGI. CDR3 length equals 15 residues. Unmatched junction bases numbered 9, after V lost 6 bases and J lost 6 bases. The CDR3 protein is CASSRLAEGGNEQFF. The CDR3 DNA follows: TGTGCCAGCAGCCGACTAGCGGAGGGGGGCAATGAGCAGTTCTTC.

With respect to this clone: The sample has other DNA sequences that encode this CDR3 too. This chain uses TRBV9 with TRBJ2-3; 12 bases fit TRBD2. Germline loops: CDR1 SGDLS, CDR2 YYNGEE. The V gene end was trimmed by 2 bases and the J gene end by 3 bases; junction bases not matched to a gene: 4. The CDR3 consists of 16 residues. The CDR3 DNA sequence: TGTGCCAGCAGCGTCTTGGGACTAGCGGGTACAGATACGCAGTATTTT. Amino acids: CASSVLGLAGTDTQYF.

CDR3 loop: CASRQGGGSDTQYF. CDR3 sequence (DNA): TGTGCCAGCAGACAGGGAGGGGGCTCAGATACGCAGTATTTT. The chain employs TRBV28 and TRBJ2-3; perhaps D is TRBD1 or TRBD2 (7 bases each). The CDR3 loop spans 14 amino acids. The V gene lost 6 bases and the J gene lost 4 bases, with 14 bases spanning the gap. Germline lookup yields CDR1 MDHEN and CDR2 SYDVKM. Full variable domain (remainder filled in from reference TRBV28 and TRBJ2-3): DVKVTQSSRYLVKRTGEKVFLECVQDMDHENMFWYRQDPGLGLRLIYFSYDVKMKEKGDIPEGYSVSREKKERFSLILESASTNQTSMYLCASRQGGGSDTQYFGPGTRLTVL.

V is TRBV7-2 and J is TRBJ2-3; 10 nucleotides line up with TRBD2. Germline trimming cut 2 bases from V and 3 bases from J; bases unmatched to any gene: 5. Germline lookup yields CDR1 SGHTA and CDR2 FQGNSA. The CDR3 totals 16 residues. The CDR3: CASSLTSGIGTDTQYF. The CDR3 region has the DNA TGTGCCAGCAGCTTAACTAGCGGGATAGGGACAGATACGCAGTATTTT.

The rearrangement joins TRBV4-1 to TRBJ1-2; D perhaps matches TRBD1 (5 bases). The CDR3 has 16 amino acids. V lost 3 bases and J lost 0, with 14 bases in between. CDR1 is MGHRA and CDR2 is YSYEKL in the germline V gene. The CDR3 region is CASSHSGLLANYGYTF. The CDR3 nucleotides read TGCGCCAGCAGCCACTCGGGACTGCTAGCTAACTATGGCTACACCTTC.

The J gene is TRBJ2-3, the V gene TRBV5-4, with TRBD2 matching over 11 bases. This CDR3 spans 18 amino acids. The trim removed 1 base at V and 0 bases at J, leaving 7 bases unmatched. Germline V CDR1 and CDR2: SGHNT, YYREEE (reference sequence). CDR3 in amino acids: CASSLFGTSGSSTDTQYF. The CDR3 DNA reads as TGTGCCAGCAGCTTGTTCGGCACTAGCGGGAGTAGCACAGATACGCAGTATTTT. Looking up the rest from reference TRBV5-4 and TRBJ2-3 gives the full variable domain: ETGVTQSPTHLIKTRGQQVTLRCSSQSGHNTVSWYQQALGQGPQFIFQYYREEENGRGNFPPRFSGLQFPNYSSELNVNALELDDSALYLCASSLFGTSGSSTDTQYFGPGTRLTVL.